Each of the 9 T cell receptor beta chains below was sequenced from the same sample in a study of cytomegalovirus exposure and HLA in healthy donors. Profiling relied on immunoSEQ multiplex PCR, and the TCRdb table lists in-frame clones only, not all of them. Counted here are approximately 270,000 clones, roughly 89% occurring once; the ten biggest clones make up 0.35% to 0.4%. Sequencing was done on a sample of PBMCs. The receptors shown here come from a woman aged 18-29 years in good health and CMV-seronegative.

The CDR3 here is CASSSTLLSSYEQYF. CDR3 coding DNA: TGTGCCAGCAGTTCAACCTTATTGAGCTCCTACGAGCAGTACTTC. V gene TRBV28 combines with J gene TRBJ2-7; D is unclear. The CDR3 spans 15 residues. Germline values: CDR1 MDHEN, CDR2 SYDVKM. The V end lost 4 bases, the J end lost 0 bases, and 13 bases lay between the germline ends.

The gene calls are TRBV29-1 and TRBJ2-2; 13 bases are a match to TRBD2. The CDR3 extends over 16 amino acids. The V gene's germline CDR1 is SQVTM and CDR2 ANQGSEA. V was pared by 4 bases and J by 8 bases, with 10 bases of the junction left unmatched. The CDR3 is CSVVTSGGPWGGELFF. CDR3 in DNA: TGCAGCGTTGTGACTAGCGGGGGGCCGTGGGGAGGGGAGCTGTTTTTT.

The table lists this clone with a count of one. The sample holds other DNA sequences that translate to the same CDR3. The chain recombines TRBV2 with TRBJ1-5; TRBD1 matches at 8 bases. V gave up 4 bases and J gave up 4 bases; unmatched junction bases: 3. The CDR3 runs to 14 residues. Per germline, CDR1 SNHLY and CDR2 FYNNEI. CDR3 sequence (DNA): TGTGCCAGCAGTGGTACAGGGGGAAATCAGCCCCAGCATTTT. Amino acid sequence: CASSGTGGNQPQHF.

V is TRBV5-6 and J is TRBJ2-1; TRBD2 is a possible D gene (5 bases). The V end lost 4 bases, the J end lost 2 bases, and 13 bases lay between the germline ends. CDR3 length: 15 residues. Looked up from germline, CDR1 is SGHDT and CDR2 is YYEEEE. The CDR3 DNA reads as TGTGCCAGCAGCCGGCGACTAAATACCTACAATGAGCAGTTCTTC. Translated, it gives CASSRRLNTYNEQFF.

A few counts support this clone. CDR3: CASSWTTNTGELFF. DNA for the CDR3: TGTGCCAGCAGTTGGACAACGAACACCGGGGAGCTGTTTTTT. The chain carries TRBV28 and TRBJ2-2; TRBD1 might be the D (5 bases). Germline lookup yields CDR1 MDHEN and CDR2 SYDVKM. The CDR3 covers 14 residues. Deletions cut 4 bases from V and 0 bases from J, with 6 bases between.

This chain joins TRBV18 and TRBJ1-5; 10 nucleotides line up with TRBD1. V shed 5 bases, J shed 6 bases, and the junction held 4 bases outside the gene matches. Germline V lookup: CDR1 KGHSH, CDR2 LQKENI. There are 14 residues in the CDR3. For the CDR3, the DNA is TGTGCCAGCTCAAACGGACAGGGGGTTCAGCCCCAGCATTTT. Protein: CASSNGQGVQPQHF.

The gene calls are TRBV28 and TRBJ1-1; a possible D gene is TRBD1 (6 bases). Trimming took off 7 bases at V and 4 bases at J, with 13 bases between the two ends. The CDR3 runs to 13 residues. Germline values: CDR1 MDHEN, CDR2 SYDVKM. The CDR3 reads CASTPAGVTEAFF. The CDR3 nucleotides read TGTGCCAGCACCCCTGCAGGGGTCACTGAAGCTTTCTTT.

This sequence joins TRBV28 and TRBJ1-1; 7 nucleotides agree with TRBD1. Germline loops: CDR1 MDHEN, CDR2 SYDVKM. Unmatched junction bases numbered 10, after V lost 4 bases and J lost 5 bases. The CDR3 runs 15 residues. Here the CDR3 DNA reads TGTGCCAGCAGTTCCCTTCGACAGGGTCGGACTGAAGCTTTCTTT. Amino acid sequence: CASSSLRQGRTEAFF.

This sequence joins TRBV5-1 and TRBJ1-3; unclear D gene. Germline V gene lookup returns CDR1 SGHRS and CDR2 YFSETQ. Trimming removed 5 bases at V and 4 bases at J, with 13 bases between. The CDR3 has 14 amino acids. For the CDR3, the DNA is TGCGCCAGCAGAGGAGAGGGCTCCGGAAACACCATATATTTT. This sequence encodes CASRGEGSGNTIYF.